A selection of T cell receptor beta chains follows, all from one sample in a study of T cells in Graves' hyperthyroidism and ophthalmopathy. Using its own MiXCR run on the multiplex PCR reads, TCRdb lists one record per CDR3 protein. Altogether 700,000 or so distinct CDR3 sequences are present, roughly 15% being singletons, with the ten largest covering around 13%. The sample consisted of blood. The receptor set was obtained from a woman in her forties or fifties with Graves' ophthalmopathy. CDR3s include the opening cysteine and the closing phenylalanine or tryptophan.

v_gene	j_gene	CDR3aa
TRBV29-1	TRBJ1-1	CSVDVIGGSEAFF
TRBV12-3/TRBV12-4	TRBJ2-5	CASSLLLAPGETQYF
TRBV9	TRBJ2-3	CASSVAGISTDTQYF
TRBV7-3	TRBJ2-3	CASSPSVRTDTQYF
TRBV4-1	TRBJ2-5	CASSQYSSGEETQYF
TRBV5-1	TRBJ2-1	CASSLAIASGYNEQFF
TRBV5-1	TRBJ1-2	CASSSDASGGYTF
TRBV20-1	TRBJ1-2	CSATDRTTNNYGYTF
TRBV5-4	TRBJ2-7	CASSLGGSSGTYEQYF
TRBV7-8	TRBJ2-7	CASSLDTGTIYEQYF
TRBV6-1	TRBJ1-5	CASSVTSATYSNQPQHF
TRBV4-3	TRBJ2-1	CASSLSGKAYNEQFF
TRBV3-1	TRBJ2-5	CASSGGLGQETQYF
TRBV7-9	TRBJ2-1	CASSTNLGEQFF
TRBV27	TRBJ2-4	CASSLSANPGHYAAIQYF
TRBV12-3/TRBV12-4	TRBJ2-7	CASSFGLVYEQYF
TRBV10-3	TRBJ2-5	CAISESARTGASRDYF
TRBV6-2/TRBV6-3	TRBJ2-1	CASSRVAGGAYNEQFF
TRBV5-1	TRBJ1-1	CASSLHPVGQTEAFF
TRBV25-1	TRBJ1-1	CASSANREGRTEAFF
TRBV12-3/TRBV12-4	TRBJ2-1	CASSLLQGVKNEQFF
TRBV6-1	TRBJ2-4	CASSEGGQLRVDKNIQYF
TRBV30	TRBJ2-2	CAWGVGAGELFF
TRBV20-1	TRBJ2-1	CSARSWGGSYNEQFF
TRBV19	TRBJ2-1	CASSILGRPAGEQFF
TRBV6-5	TRBJ1-2	CASSYLQGDYGYTF
TRBV29-1	TRBJ2-1	CSVWRVGREFF
TRBV7-3	TRBJ2-3	CASSLYATSLTDTQYF
TRBV5-4	TRBJ2-1	CASSSKKGEKDEQFF
TRBV6-6	TRBJ2-4	CASSYPQGAGNIQYF
TRBV6-1	TRBJ2-5	CATHYQETQYF
TRBV20-1	TRBJ2-3	CSASGPSGKSTDTQYF
TRBV3-1	TRBJ1-3	CASSQDRTGTDTIYF
TRBV18	TRBJ1-2	CASSPLQPSNCGYTF
TRBV18	TRBJ1-1	CASSPPGRMNTEAFF
TRBV15	TRBJ2-4	CATSRDRPNIQYF
TRBV5-5	TRBJ2-7	CASSLRGRLYEQYF
TRBV2	TRBJ2-3	CASRVAGGTVDTQYF
TRBV10-3	TRBJ2-1	CAISGGEAYNEQFF
TRBV25-1	TRBJ2-5	CASSTQGTETQYF
TRBV12-3/TRBV12-4	TRBJ2-1	CASSLLGEQFF
TRBV27	TRBJ2-3	CASSHDADTQYF
TRBV28	TRBJ2-1	CASVLLNSGSNEQFF
TRBV28	TRBJ1-2	CASSLLARGVDGYTF
TRBV13	TRBJ1-5	CASTTFGDQPQHF
TRBV18	TRBJ2-1	CASSQQGGGNEQFF
TRBV24-1	TRBJ2-1	CATSDRGQGDSYNEQFF
TRBV2	TRBJ2-1	CASSSSGTYLEQFF
TRBV7-9	TRBJ1-1	CASSSQGGEAFF
TRBV5-6	TRBJ2-4	CASSPREVGNIQYF
TRBV18	TRBJ1-5	CASSPGTGDQQPQHF
TRBV3-1	TRBJ2-2	CASKLSGNTGELFF
TRBV24-1	TRBJ2-2	CATSDLILAGPGELFF
TRBV18	TRBJ2-5	CASSLELAGLAETQYF
TRBV7-2	TRBJ1-1	CASSLEYEARAFF
TRBV9	TRBJ2-7	CASSVVARGGPDEQYF
TRBV6-1	TRBJ2-2	CASSEGREGPGELFF
TRBV4-1	TRBJ2-1	CASSHLSKSGSAHYNEQFF
TRBV28	TRBJ1-2	CASSRTGGFYGYTF